These T cell receptor beta chains were read from a single sample in a study of cytotoxic CD8 clonotypes in ibrutinib-treated CLL. The repertoire was sequenced with immunoSEQ multiplex PCR; TCRdb's copy has only in-frame clones and lacks some. The table lists 65,000 to 85,000 clones, 83% of them singletons. The sample in question was PBMCs, obtained after 24 months of ibrutinib treatment. These receptors were taken from a human donor with chronic lymphocytic leukemia. The CDR3 runs from the conserved cysteine through the conserved F or W. A D gene is named only where the DNA matches it firmly. Some rows mark clone size as missing; the rest say once, few, many or name a class of expanded clone.

CASSQSPASGQTDTQYF	TGTGCCAGCAGCCAAAGTCCGGCTAGCGGTCAAACAGATACGCAGTATTTT	TRBD2	TRBV4-2	TRBJ2-3	-
CASSTHQETQYF	TGCGCCAGCAGCACCCACCAAGAGACCCAGTACTTC	-	TRBV5-1	TRBJ2-5	-
CASSLAGTGGADTQYF	TGCGCCAGCAGCTTGGCCGGGACAGGGGGCGCAGATACGCAGTATTTT	TRBD1	TRBV5-1	TRBJ2-3	-
CASSVSGSQHTQYF	TGTGCCAGCAGCGTTAGCGGGAGCCAACATACGCAGTATTTT	TRBD2	TRBV9	TRBJ2-3	-
CASRDSLVVPQHF	TGTGCCAGCCGGGACAGCTTAGTGGTTCCCCAGCATTTT	TRBD1	TRBV6-1	TRBJ1-5	-
CAWALFGRVAGEQYF	TGTGCCTGGGCCCTCTTCGGGCGGGTGGCGGGCGAGCAGTACTTC	-	TRBV30	TRBJ2-7	-
CASSPGQANTGELFF	TGTGCCAGCAGCCCCGGACAGGCGAACACCGGGGAGCTGTTTTTT	TRBD1	TRBV6-6	TRBJ2-2	-
CASRGLTGGYGYTF	TGTGCCAGCAGAGGACTGACCGGAGGCTATGGCTACACCTTC	-	TRBV6-1	TRBJ1-2	-
CASSQETSGRQITYEQYF	TGCGCCAGCAGCCAAGAGACTAGCGGGAGGCAAATAACCTACGAGCAGTACTTC	TRBD2	TRBV4-1	TRBJ2-7	many
CASSWDRDPRYNEQFF	TGTGCCAGCAGTTGGGACCGGGACCCAAGGTACAATGAGCAGTTCTTC	-	TRBV6-5	TRBJ2-1	-